The 28 T cell receptor beta chains presented below share a single source sample, sequenced in a study of breast tumors, draining lymph nodes, adjacent tissues (TCRdb year 2016). The axillary draining lymph nodes of breast cancer patients were the source of the lymph node samples. Library preparation used multiplex PCR. Instrument on record: Illumina HiSeq 2000. TCRdb itself trimmed the public reads at Q25 with fastp, ran MiXCR and retained productive beta chains. Rows with one shared CDR3 protein collapse into an entry with the most common genes and DNA. In this sample the table shows 200,000 to 300,000 distinct CDR3 sequences, over 25% of which occur a single time. The ten biggest clones cover about 1.2% of the sample. Sequencing was performed on axillary lymph node tissue. Receptors were obtained from a female donor with breast cancer. Some clones in this sample may be carry-over from other donors' samples.

The CDR3 here is CAWSAGTRGAETQYF. As DNA, the CDR3 is TGTGCCTGGAGTGCCGGGACTAGAGGGGCAGAGACCCAGTACTTC. The J gene is TRBJ2-5, the V gene TRBV30; 8 nucleotides agree with TRBD2. Germline loops: CDR1 GTSNPN, CDR2 SVGIG (reference sequence). This CDR3 comprises 15 residues. J lost 4 bases, V lost 1 base, and 8 bases had no gene match. The full variable domain, completed using reference TRBV30 and TRBJ2-5, is SQTIHQWPATLVQPVGSPLSLECTVEGTSNPNLYWYRQAAGRGLQLLFYSVGIGQISSEVPQNLSASRPQDRQFILSSKKLLLSDSGFYLCAWSAGTRGAETQYFGPGTRLLVL.

Remarks on this clonotype: Sequence at one end of the junction differs from germline and may be a read error. The J gene is TRBJ2-5, the V gene TRBV20-1; no definite D call. This CDR3 is 13 amino acids long. Germline CDR1 and CDR2: DFQATT and SNEGSKA (reference sequence). The CDR3 DNA follows: TGCAGTGCCAGTAGTATAGGCCGAGAGGCCCAGTACTTC. This encodes CSASSIGREAQYF.

This clonotype was observed at least ten times. The chain has TRBV15 and TRBJ2-7; D tentatively reads TRBD1 or TRBD2 (5 bases each). Germline assignment: CDR1 LNHNV and CDR2 YYDKDF (reference sequence). This CDR3 spans 13 amino acids. V lost 0 bases and J lost 9, with 12 bases in between. CDR3 protein: CATSRDRQRGQYF. As DNA, the CDR3 is TGTGCCACCAGCAGAGATCGCCAGAGGGGGCAGTACTTC.

V gene TRBV5-8 combines with J gene TRBJ2-5, with 11 bases aligning to TRBD2. This CDR3 region has 15 residues. Germline V gene sequence: CDR1 SGHTS, CDR2 YDEGEE. Losses at the gene ends were 7 bases for V and 2 bases for J; bases not matched to a gene: 7. In nucleotides, the CDR3 is TGTGCCAGCCAGGGACTAGCGGAGTATCAAGAGACCCAGTACTTC. Translating gives CASQGLAEYQETQYF. The entire variable domain, with the rest obtained from reference TRBV5-8 and TRBJ2-5, is as follows: EAGVTQSPTHLIKTRGQQATLRCSPISGHTSVYWYQQALGLGLQFLLWYDEGEERNRGNFPPRFSGRQFPNYSSELNVNALELEDSALYLCASQGLAEYQETQYFGPGTRLLVL.

Ten or more counts support this clonotype. The rearrangement links TRBV6-5 to TRBJ2-7; D gene uncertain. The CDR3 is 17 residues long. The germline gives CDR1 MNHEY, CDR2 SVGAGI. V was trimmed by 0 bases and J by 5 bases, leaving 20 bases between them. The CDR3 DNA reads as TGTGCCAGCAGTTACTCAAACCCGCCCCTTTTGGCTAACGAGCAGTACTTC. It translates to CASSYSNPPLLANEQYF.

This clonotype was seen at least ten times. The CDR3 DNA reads TGTGCCAGCAGCTTAGATGAGGGAAAGCAGGATACGCAGTATTTT. Protein sequence: CASSLDEGKQDTQYF. This rearrangement joins TRBV11-3 to TRBJ2-3, with D maybe TRBD2 (5 bases). Germline V CDR1 and CDR2: SGHNT, YENEEA. Between the trimmed V and J ends, which lost 0 bases and 6 bases, there was a span of 13 bases. The CDR3 is made up of 15 amino acids. Looking up the rest from reference TRBV11-3 and TRBJ2-3 gives the full variable domain: EAGVVQSPRYKIIEKKQPVAFWCNPISGHNTLYWYLQNLGQGPELLIRYENEEAVDDSQLPKDRFSAERLKGVDSTLKIQPAELGDSAVYLCASSLDEGKQDTQYFGPGTRLTVL.

This clonotype was seen more than once but under ten times. The chain joins TRBV3-1 to TRBJ2-1; D not resolved. Trimming shortened V by 0 bases and J by 9 bases, and 0 bases separated the two germline ends. The CDR3 is 10 residues long. Germline assignment: CDR1 LGHDT and CDR2 YNNKEL (reference sequence). In nucleotides, the CDR3 is TGTGCCAGCAGCCAAGATGAGCAGTTCTTC. The encoded protein is CASSQDEQFF.

This clonotype was recorded many times. J is TRBJ1-4 and V is TRBV29-1; 8 bases fit TRBD1. Unmatched junction bases numbered 5, after V lost 1 base and J lost 4 bases. This CDR3 has 15 amino acids. Germline V gene lookup returns CDR1 SQVTM and CDR2 ANQGSEA. The chain's CDR3 is CSVEVTGGLNEKLFF. As DNA, the CDR3 is TGCAGCGTTGAAGTTACAGGGGGGCTTAATGAAAAACTGTTTTTT.

In DNA form, the CDR3 reads TGTGCCAGCAGCTTAGACAGTTCAAATTCACCCCCTCACTTT. It translates to CASSLDSSNSPPHF. The chain has TRBV7-9 and TRBJ1-6; D not resolved. The germline V and J ends were trimmed by 1 base and 19 bases, with 20 bases remaining between them. The CDR3 spans 14 residues. Per germline, CDR1 SEHNR and CDR2 FQNEAQ (reference sequence). The entire variable domain, with the rest obtained from reference TRBV7-9 and TRBJ1-6, is as follows: DTGVSQNPRHKITKRGQNVTFRCDPISEHNRLYWYRQTLGQGPEFLTYFQNEAQLEKSRLLSDRFSAERPKGSFSTLEIQRTEQGDSAMYLCASSLDSSNSPPHFGNGTRLTVT.

This clonotype occurred a few times. A much larger clone lies one base from this, so it may be a read error. The gene calls are TRBV24-1 and TRBJ2-7, with TRBD1 as a possible D gene (6 bases). The germline gives CDR1 KGHDR, CDR2 SFDVKD. The length of the CDR3 is 15 residues. The CDR3 spells CATSDSRGRVFEQHF. The CDR3 DNA follows: TGTGCCACCAGTGATTCCAGGGGACGGGTCTTCGAGCAGCACTTC.

To note about this clonotype: This may come from a read error, since a much larger clone is one base off. The J gene is TRBJ2-7, the V gene TRBV20-1; the D gene could be TRBD1 or TRBD2 (5 bases each). This CDR3 spans 13 amino acids. Per germline, CDR1 DFQATT and CDR2 SNEGSKA (reference sequence). CDR3 loop: CSAQRGATYGQYF. For the CDR3, the DNA is TGCAGTGCCCAACGAGGGGCAACCTACGGGCAGTACTTC.

This clonotype was found a few times. The chain joins TRBV30 to TRBJ2-1; TRBD1 matches 8 bases. J was trimmed by 1 base and V by 7 bases; bases with no gene match: 3. Germline V lookup: CDR1 GTSNPN, CDR2 SVGIG (reference sequence). The CDR3 has 13 amino acids. The CDR3 loop reads CASGQESYNEQFF. The DNA of the CDR3 is TGTGCCTCGGGACAGGAGTCCTACAATGAGCAGTTCTTC.

This clonotype was found many times. The genes are TRBV4-1 and TRBJ2-3; 16 positions match TRBD2. This CDR3 is built from 20 residues. The J segment lost 5 bases and the V segment lost 0 bases, leaving 11 bases of the junction unmatched. Germline CDR1 MGHRA, CDR2 YSYEKL. CDR3 sequence: CASSQDAGLAGGPRLDTQYF. The CDR3 nucleotides are TGCGCCAGCAGCCAAGATGCGGGACTAGCGGGAGGGCCGAGGCTAGATACGCAGTATTTT.

The rearrangement links TRBV12-3 or TRBV12-4 to TRBJ2-5, with 12 nucleotides matching TRBD1. Unmatched junction bases numbered 8, after V lost 4 bases and J lost 5 bases. The CDR3 has 16 amino acids. The CDR3 region is CASSSERDRGRETQYF. DNA of the CDR3: TGTGCCAGCAGTTCGGAAAGGGACAGGGGGCGTGAGACCCAGTACTTC.

This clonotype was seen many times. The genes are TRBV15 and TRBJ1-4; D unclear. In germline, CDR1 is LNHNV, CDR2 YYDKDF (reference sequence). V was clipped by 0 bases and J by 8 bases, with 13 bases between them. The CDR3 length is 15 residues. CDR3 sequence (DNA): TGTGCCACCAGCAGAGATGGGGAGGATGGGGAAAAACTGTTTTTT. Amino acids: CATSRDGEDGEKLFF.

This clonotype appeared a few times. J is TRBJ2-2 and V is TRBV30; D possibly corresponds to TRBD2 (5 bases). V was pared by 2 bases and J by 5 bases, with 21 bases between. The CDR3 has 17 residues. Germline lookup yields CDR1 GTSNPN and CDR2 SVGIG (reference sequence). The DNA for the CDR3 is TGTGCCTGGAGTCGAGGAAGGGTGGGAGCTTGGACCGGGGAGCTGTTTTTT. Protein sequence: CAWSRGRVGAWTGELFF.

This clonotype was counted at least ten times. The V and J genes are TRBV12-3 or TRBV12-4 and TRBJ1-6; 7 nucleotides align to TRBD1. This CDR3 contains 16 residues. Trimming removed 6 bases from V and 0 bases from J; junction bases left unmatched: 5. The DNA for the CDR3 is TGTGCCAGCAGGGTACAGGGGAGCTCCTATAATTCACCCCTCCACTTT. This translates into CASRVQGSSYNSPLHF.

This clonotype came up many times. This sequence joins TRBV9 and TRBJ2-2; 7 nucleotides agree with TRBD2. From germline, CDR1 is SGDLS and CDR2 YYNGEE. Trimming at V came to 1 base and at J to 5 bases, leaving 11 bases not matched to a gene. This CDR3 comprises 17 residues. CDR3 DNA: TGTGCCAGCAGCGTATCCCGACTAGCTCTGGGGACCGGGGAGCTGTTTTTT. Residues: CASSVSRLALGTGELFF.

This clonotype was observed a few times. This chain joins TRBV5-6 and TRBJ2-3; 13 nucleotides match TRBD2. CDR1 is SGHDT, CDR2 YYEEEE, per germline. This CDR3 comprises 17 residues. The ends lost 1 base at V and 4 bases at J; junction bases unmatched: 6. The CDR3 region is CASSLLGTSGTSDTQYF. The DNA of the CDR3 is TGTGCCAGCAGCTTGCTTGGGACTAGCGGGACCTCAGATACGCAGTATTTT. Together with reference TRBV5-6 and TRBJ2-3, the CDR3 gives the full variable domain: DAGVTQSPTHLIKTRGQQVTLRCSPKSGHDTVSWYQQALGQGPQFIFQYYEEEERQRGNFPDRFSGHQFPNYSSELNVNALLLGDSALYLCASSLLGTSGTSDTQYFGPGTRLTVL.

This clonotype was picked up many times. The rearrangement uses TRBV24-1 and TRBJ2-1; D gene uncertain. The V gene lost 4 bases and the J gene lost 3 bases, with 9 bases spanning the gap. Germline values: CDR1 KGHDR, CDR2 SFDVKD. The CDR3 spans 14 residues. The CDR3, as DNA: TGTGCCACCAGTGAGGCAGGTAGCTACAATGAGCAGTTCTTC. Residues: CATSEAGSYNEQFF.

This clonotype was seen at least ten times. This chain connects TRBV12-3 or TRBV12-4 to TRBJ2-3; a weak D match, TRBD2 (5 bases). The V gene lost 4 bases and the J gene lost 5 bases, with 22 bases spanning the gap. The CDR3 totals 17 residues. The CDR3 loop reads CASSSAIRTARGDTQYF. As DNA, the CDR3 is TGTGCCAGCAGTTCCGCGATCCGGACTGCTCGGGGAGATACGCAGTATTTT.

In this sample, this clonotype turned up many times. The gene calls are TRBV20-1 and TRBJ2-7; possible D gene TRBD2, 6 bases. V lost 2 bases to trimming and J lost 0 bases, with 14 bases between them. Germline CDR1 DFQATT, CDR2 SNEGSKA (reference sequence). This CDR3 has 15 residues. For the CDR3, the DNA is TGCAGTGCTAGACCTGAGGGAGGAAACTCCTACGAGCAGTACTTC. This translates into CSARPEGGNSYEQYF.

The V and J genes are TRBV18 and TRBJ1-4; D remains unclear. Germline assignment: CDR1 KGHSH and CDR2 LQKENI. V was shortened by 3 bases and J by 1 base, with 6 bases between the two germline ends. The CDR3 covers 14 residues. DNA of the CDR3: TGTGCCAGCTCACCGGAGATAACTAATGAAAAACTGTTTTTT. This encodes CASSPEITNEKLFF.

This clonotype showed up many times. The chain uses TRBV9 and TRBJ2-3; 11 bases line up with TRBD2. The CDR3 totals 16 residues. Germline CDR1 and CDR2: SGDLS and YYNGEE. V lost 2 bases and J lost 5; bases outside the gene matches: 7. The CDR3 sequence is CASSVIAGGGRDTQYF. The DNA of the CDR3 is TGTGCCAGCAGCGTGATAGCGGGAGGGGGGAGAGATACGCAGTATTTT.

This clonotype was seen ten or more times. The chain has TRBV20-1 and TRBJ2-1; D not resolved. V lost 4 bases and J 2 bases, leaving 9 bases between the germline ends. This CDR3 comprises 13 residues. Germline loops: CDR1 DFQATT, CDR2 SNEGSKA (reference sequence). The CDR3 sequence is CSAKSSPYNEQFF. CDR3 coding DNA: TGCAGTGCTAAATCCTCGCCCTACAATGAGCAGTTCTTC.

The J gene is TRBJ1-2, the V gene TRBV28; D gene ambiguous. Trimming took off 6 bases at V and 7 bases at J, with 21 bases between the two ends. This CDR3 comprises 15 residues. In germline, CDR1 is MDHEN, CDR2 SYDVKM. CDR3 sequence reads: CASRNDGWVTSGYTF. The CDR3, as DNA: TGTGCCAGCAGGAATGACGGGTGGGTCACCAGTGGCTACACCTTC.

The J gene is TRBJ2-1, the V gene TRBV4-1; 9 nucleotides match TRBD2. Germline loops: CDR1 MGHRA, CDR2 YSYEKL. J lost 0 bases, V lost 1 base, and 7 bases had no gene match. The CDR3 extends over 18 amino acids. The CDR3 region has the DNA TGCGCCAGCAGCCAAGGGGATAGCGGGAGTACCTCCTACAATGAGCAGTTCTTC. Its translation: CASSQGDSGSTSYNEQFF.

This clonotype has only a few counts. The chain has TRBV24-1 and TRBJ2-1, with D unclear. V gave up 4 bases and J gave up 6 bases, with 6 bases separating them. Germline V lookup: CDR1 KGHDR, CDR2 SFDVKD. The CDR3 has 12 amino acids. CDR3 DNA: TGTGCCACCAGTGAATTTACCAATGAGCAGTTCTTC. Its protein is CATSEFTNEQFF.